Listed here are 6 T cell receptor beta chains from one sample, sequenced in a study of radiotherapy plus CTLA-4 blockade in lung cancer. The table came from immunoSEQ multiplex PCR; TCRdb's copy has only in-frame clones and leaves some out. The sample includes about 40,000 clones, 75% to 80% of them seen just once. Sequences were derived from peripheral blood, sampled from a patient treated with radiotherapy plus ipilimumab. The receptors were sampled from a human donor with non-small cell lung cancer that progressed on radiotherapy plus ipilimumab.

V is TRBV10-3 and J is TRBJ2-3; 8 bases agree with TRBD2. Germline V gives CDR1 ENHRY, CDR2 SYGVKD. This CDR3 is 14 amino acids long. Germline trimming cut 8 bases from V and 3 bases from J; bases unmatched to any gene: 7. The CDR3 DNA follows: TGTGCCATCTACCCCGGGGGGGCTACAGATACGCAGTATTTT. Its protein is CAIYPGGATDTQYF.

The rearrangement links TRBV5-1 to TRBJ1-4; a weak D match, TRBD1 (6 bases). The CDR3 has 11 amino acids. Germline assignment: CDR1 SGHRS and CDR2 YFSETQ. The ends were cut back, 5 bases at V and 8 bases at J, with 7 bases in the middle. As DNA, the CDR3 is TGCGCCAGCAGAGGACAGGAAAAACTGTTTTTT. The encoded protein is CASRGQEKLFF.

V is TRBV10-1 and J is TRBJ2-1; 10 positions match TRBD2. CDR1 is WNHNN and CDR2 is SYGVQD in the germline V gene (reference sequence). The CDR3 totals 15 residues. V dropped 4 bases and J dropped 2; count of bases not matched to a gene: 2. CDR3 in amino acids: CASSGTSGAYNEQFF. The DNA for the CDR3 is TGCGCCAGCAGTGGGACTAGCGGAGCCTACAATGAGCAGTTCTTC.

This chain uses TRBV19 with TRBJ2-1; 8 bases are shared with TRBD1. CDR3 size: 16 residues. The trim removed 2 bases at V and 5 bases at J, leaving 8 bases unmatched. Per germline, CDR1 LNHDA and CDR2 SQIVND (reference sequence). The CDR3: CASSIRRQGSHNEQFF. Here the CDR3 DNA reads TGTGCCAGTAGTATACGAAGACAGGGGTCCCACAATGAGCAGTTCTTC.

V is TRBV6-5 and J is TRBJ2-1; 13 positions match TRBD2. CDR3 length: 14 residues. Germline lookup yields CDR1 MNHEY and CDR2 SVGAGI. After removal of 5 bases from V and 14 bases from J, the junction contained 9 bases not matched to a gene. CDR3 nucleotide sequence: TGTGCCAGCAGTCCCACTAGCGGGGGGGCCGAAAAGTTCTTC. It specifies CASSPTSGGAEKFF.

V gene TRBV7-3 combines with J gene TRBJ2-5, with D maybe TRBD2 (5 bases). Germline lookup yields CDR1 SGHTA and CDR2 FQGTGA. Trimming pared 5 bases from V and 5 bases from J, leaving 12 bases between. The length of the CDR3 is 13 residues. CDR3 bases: TGTGCCAGCAGCCGTCGGGTAGCGGAGACCCAGTACTTC. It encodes CASSRRVAETQYF.